The rows below give T cell receptor beta chains drawn from one sample of a study of blood T cell repertoires in COVID-19. The protocol was immunoSEQ multiplex PCR, while the TCRdb copy is restricted to in-frame clones and leaves out a portion. The sample contains 110,000 or so clones, 65% to 80% of which appear only once. Sequencing was carried out using peripheral blood. Receptors were obtained from a man aged 45-65 years with acute or convalescent COVID-19. Both conserved end residues are part of each CDR3. D genes are given only for firm matches. A row's size may be missing; if present it is once, few, many or a size class.

TRBV30	TRBD1	-	TRBJ1-2	CAWRPGQVSGYTF	TGTGCCTGGCGACCGGGACAGGTCTCTGGCTACACCTTC
TRBV18	TRBD2	few	TRBJ2-7	CASSSPTSGTYEQYF	TGTGCCAGCTCATCACCGACTAGCGGGACCTACGAGCAGTACTTC
TRBV28	TRBD1	-	TRBJ2-7	CASVDGVGQDSYEQYF	TGTGCCAGCGTCGATGGCGTCGGACAGGACTCCTACGAGCAGTACTTC
TRBV5-6	TRBD1	-	TRBJ1-1	CASSYLTGTGKRVNTEAFF	TGTGCCAGCAGCTACCTCACTGGGACAGGGAAGCGGGTGAACACTGAAGCTTTCTTT
TRBV11-2	-	-	TRBJ1-3	CASSLSSNTIYF	TGTGCCAGCAGCTTATCGTCGAACACCATATATTTT
TRBV7-2	-	-	TRBJ2-5	CASSLALADQETQYF	TGTGCCAGCAGCTTAGCGCTAGCAGACCAAGAGACCCAGTACTTC
TRBV6-6	-	-	TRBJ2-5	CASSQLGGLGETQYF	TGTGCCAGCAGTCAGCTGGGGGGTTTGGGAGAGACCCAGTACTTC
TRBV3-1/TRBV3-2	-	-	TRBJ2-1	CASSQDWSGGQFF	TGTGCCAGCAGCCAAGATTGGTCAGGAGGGCAGTTCTTC
TRBV3-1/TRBV3-2	TRBD2	-	TRBJ2-2	CASSPEERGAGTGELFF	TGTGCCAGCAGCCCAGAAGAGCGGGGGGCAGGCACCGGGGAGCTGTTTTTT
TRBV5-1	TRBD1	-	TRBJ2-3	CASSLGLRDRGRTTDTQYF	TGCGCCAGCAGCTTGGGTCTCCGGGACAGGGGGCGAACGACAGATACGCAGTATTTT
TRBV14	TRBD1	-	TRBJ1-1	CASSQGRLRGHRCWDTEAFF	TGTGCCAGCAGCCAGGGACGACTTAGGGGGCACAGATGTTGGGACACTGAAGCTTTCTTT
TRBV28	-	-	TRBJ1-5	CASGQPLNQPQHF	TGTGCCAGCGGACAGCCACTCAACCAGCCCCAGCATTTT
TRBV6-6	-	-	TRBJ2-1	CASSYRGTVKGNEQFF	TGTGCCAGCAGTTATCGCGGGACGGTTAAAGGCAATGAGCAGTTCTTC
TRBV19	-	-	TRBJ2-7	CASSWQGGNEQYF	TGTGCCAGTAGCTGGCAGGGTGGAAACGAGCAGTACTTC
TRBV5-1	-	-	TRBJ1-1	CASSLQGVNTEAFF	TGCGCCAGCAGCTTGCAGGGTGTGAACACTGAAGCTTTCTTT
TRBV7-6	TRBD1	-	TRBJ1-1	CASSSRDSEAFF	TGTGCCAGCAGCTCCCGGGACAGTGAAGCTTTCTTT
TRBV7-9	TRBD2	-	TRBJ2-1	CASRGGFSTTKFSYNEQFF	TGTGCCAGCAGGGGGGGGTTCTCTACTACTAAATTCTCCTACAATGAGCAGTTCTTC
TRBV4-1	-	-	TRBJ2-3	CASSQGTSTDTQYF	TGCGCCAGCAGCCAGGGGACTAGCACAGATACGCAGTATTTT
TRBV7-2	TRBD1	-	TRBJ1-5	CASTRDSSSQPQHF	TGTGCCAGCACCCGGGACAGTTCAAGTCAGCCCCAGCATTTT
TRBV12-3/TRBV12-4	-	-	TRBJ1-2	CASSPQAGYGYTF	TGTGCCAGCAGTCCCCAGGCTGGGTATGGCTACACCTTC
TRBV24-1	TRBD2	-	TRBJ2-3	CATSVAGGGAQYF	TGTGCCACCAGTGTAGCGGGAGGAGGGGCGCAGTATTTT
TRBV10-3	TRBD2	-	TRBJ2-3	CAISGSGTSGRRYTDTQYF	TGTGCCATCAGTGGGTCCGGGACTAGCGGGAGACGATACACAGATACGCAGTATTTT
TRBV6-4	TRBD1	-	TRBJ1-2	CASSELGQGTGGYTF	TGTGCCAGCAGTGAACTGGGACAGGGGACGGGAGGCTACACCTTC
TRBV2	-	-	TRBJ2-4	CASNGVGHYENIQYF	TGTGCCAGCAACGGCGTGGGGCACTACGAAAACATTCAGTACTTC
TRBV18	TRBD1	-	TRBJ2-5	CASSRGQGPSGETQYF	TGTGCCAGCTCACGGGGACAGGGGCCGTCGGGAGAGACCCAGTACTTC
TRBV5-5	TRBD2	few	TRBJ2-4	CASSPRGGLNIQYF	TGTGCCAGCAGCCCCCGGGGGGGCTTAAACATTCAGTACTTC
TRBV13	-	-	TRBJ2-7	CASSFLRGASYEQYF	TGTGCCAGCAGCTTTTTAAGGGGCGCATCCTACGAGCAGTACTTC
TRBV7-2	TRBD2	-	TRBJ2-7	CASSGRDEQYF	TGTGCCAGCAGCGGGAGGGACGAGCAGTACTTC
TRBV7-3	-	-	TRBJ2-1	CASSSGQLNEQFF	TGTGCCAGCAGCTCCGGACAGTTAAATGAGCAGTTCTTC
TRBV10-1	TRBD2	-	TRBJ2-1	CASSVSGSMTGEQFF	TGCGCCAGCAGTGTTAGCGGGAGTATGACGGGTGAGCAGTTCTTC
TRBV7-9	-	-	TRBJ2-3	CASSLDAEYTDTQYF	TGTGCCAGCAGCTTAGATGCAGAATACACAGATACGCAGTATTTT